Below are 29 T cell receptor beta chains sequenced from a single sample in a study of siplizumab effects on memory and regulatory T cells. Generated by immunoSEQ multiplex PCR, the TCRdb table keeps only in-frame clones and is missing some. The data show 50,000 to 70,000 clones, with approximately 96% seen just once and 0.095% held by the top ten. The sequencing input was naive CD8+ T cells sorted from blood. Every receptor here comes from a human donor in good health.

In its sample, this clone was seen a few times. The chain has TRBV2 and TRBJ1-1; a weak D match, TRBD1 (5 bases). Germline CDR1 reads SNHLY; CDR2 reads FYNNEI. V shed 7 bases and J shed 4 bases, with 7 bases lying between them. The CDR3 sequence is 11 residues long. CDR3 in DNA: TGTGCCAGCATTGGGGGCACTGAAGCTTTCTTT. This translates into CASIGGTEAFF.

J is TRBJ2-4 and V is TRBV5-6; D not resolved. The germline V gene has CDR1 SGHDT and CDR2 YYEEEE. The CDR3 is 13 residues long. The ends were cut back, 5 bases at V and 5 bases at J, with 11 bases in the middle. The CDR3 reads CASSSPVENIQYF. In nucleotides, the CDR3 is TGTGCCAGCAGTTCCCCAGTCGAAAACATTCAGTACTTC.

This clone was picked up one time. The chain employs TRBV9 and TRBJ1-3; a weak D match, TRBD1 (5 bases). Germline V gene sequence: CDR1 SGDLS, CDR2 YYNGEE. The V gene lost 3 bases and the J gene lost 0 bases, with 10 bases spanning the gap. The CDR3 consists of 15 residues. CDR3 bases: TGTGCCAGCAGCGACGGGGCGACCTCTGGAAACACCATATATTTT. Protein: CASSDGATSGNTIYF. Full variable domain (remainder filled in from reference TRBV9 and TRBJ1-3): DSGVTQTPKHLITATGQRVTLRCSPRSGDLSVYWYQQSLDQGLQFLIQYYNGEERAKGNILERFSAQQFPDLHSELNLSSLELGDSALYFCASSDGATSGNTIYFGEGSWLTVV.

The chain joins TRBV5-8 to TRBJ2-5, with TRBD2 as a possible D gene (5 bases). The CDR3 length is 14 residues. V was shortened by 3 bases and J by 1 base, with 10 bases between the two germline ends. CDR1 and CDR2 from the germline V gene are SGHTS and YDEGEE. Here the CDR3 DNA reads TGTGCCAGCAGCTCTAGCCCCATCCAAGAGACCCAGTACTTC. Translation gives CASSSSPIQETQYF.

The chain links TRBV6-5 to TRBJ2-1, with D tentatively TRBD1 or TRBD2 (6 bases each). The V gene lost 0 bases and the J gene lost 6 bases, with 12 bases spanning the gap. The CDR3 covers 15 residues. Germline V lookup: CDR1 MNHEY, CDR2 SVGAGI. The CDR3 DNA is TGTGCCAGCAGTTACTCAAGGGGGGTACTCAATGAGCAGTTCTTC. Protein sequence: CASSYSRGVLNEQFF.

The CDR3 nucleotides are TGTGCCAGCAGCTTAGTAGCGGGGGGTAGAAACATTCAGTACTTC. Its translation is CASSLVAGGRNIQYF. The rearrangement joins TRBV11-2 to TRBJ2-4; 10 nucleotides match TRBD2. V dropped 1 base and J dropped 6; count of bases not matched to a gene: 3. Looked up from germline, CDR1 is SGHAT and CDR2 is FQNNGV. This CDR3 has 15 residues.

The J gene is TRBJ2-1, the V gene TRBV28, with D tentatively TRBD1 or TRBD2 (5 bases each). Per the germline V gene, CDR1 is MDHEN and CDR2 is SYDVKM. Deletions cut 3 bases from V and 8 bases from J, with 17 bases between. There are 15 residues in the CDR3. The CDR3 DNA reads as TGTGCCAGCAGTTTTGGGGGTACCGGGTACTATGAGCAGTTCTTC. Amino acids: CASSFGGTGYYEQFF. Full variable domain (rest looked up from reference TRBV28 and TRBJ2-1): DVKVTQSSRYLVKRTGEKVFLECVQDMDHENMFWYRQDPGLGLRLIYFSYDVKMKEKGDIPEGYSVSREKKERFSLILESASTNQTSMYLCASSFGGTGYYEQFFGPGTRLTVL.

The chain links TRBV6-1 to TRBJ1-2, with no clear D. Trimming took 0 bases from V and 3 from J, leaving 8 bases between them. This CDR3 comprises 14 residues. Germline V gene sequence: CDR1 MNHNS, CDR2 SASEGT. The DNA for the CDR3 is TGTGCCAGCAGTGAAGCTCTCGGGGACTATGGCTACACCTTC. The encoded protein is CASSEALGDYGYTF.

This chain links TRBV19 with TRBJ2-7, with 13 bases aligning to TRBD2. The CDR3 has 17 amino acids. The junction had 8 bases not matched to a gene; V was cut back by 4 bases and J by 2 bases. The germline V gene has CDR1 LNHDA and CDR2 SQIVND (reference sequence). The CDR3: CASSRRLAGGRTYEQYF. DNA for the CDR3: TGTGCCAGTAGTAGGAGACTAGCGGGGGGACGAACCTACGAGCAGTACTTC.

The chain joins TRBV19 to TRBJ1-5; the D is unclear. The CDR3 is 12 amino acids. V lost 3 bases and J 6 bases, leaving 6 bases between the germline ends. Germline V CDR1 and CDR2: LNHDA, SQIVND (reference sequence). The CDR3 DNA is TGTGCCAGTAGTATTTCGGTTCAGCCCCAGCATTTT. Translation: CASSISVQPQHF.

The chain uses TRBV9 and TRBJ2-2, with D tentatively TRBD1 or TRBD2 (6 bases each). Germline loops: CDR1 SGDLS, CDR2 YYNGEE. The CDR3 runs to 16 residues. V was trimmed by 4 bases and J by 5 bases, leaving 18 bases between them. The CDR3 loop reads CASSPASGAGTGELFF. CDR3 nucleotides: TGTGCCAGCAGCCCAGCTTCGGGGGCCGGGACCGGGGAGCTGTTTTTT.

This chain links TRBV6-5 with TRBJ1-2; perhaps TRBD1 as D (5 bases). The CDR3 length is 15 residues. Germline V gene lookup returns CDR1 MNHEY and CDR2 SVGAGI. With 7 bases removed from V and 7 bases from J, the gap between germline ends came to 22 bases. The CDR3 sequence: CASNSPLGGVPGYTF. In nucleotides, the CDR3 is TGTGCCAGCAATAGCCCACTGGGGGGTGTTCCTGGCTACACCTTC.

The V and J genes are TRBV5-4 and TRBJ1-1; D possibly corresponds to TRBD1 (5 bases). The CDR3 consists of 15 residues. CDR1 is SGHNT, CDR2 YYREEE, per germline (reference sequence). Trimming took 0 bases from V and 3 from J, leaving 12 bases between them. The CDR3 bases are TGTGCCAGCAGCTTGGCCATAGGGGTTGACACTGAAGCTTTCTTT. As protein: CASSLAIGVDTEAFF.

CDR3 region: CASSLRTGEGYTF. Here the CDR3 DNA reads TGTGCCAGCAGTTTAAGGACAGGGGAAGGCTACACCTTC. The rearrangement uses TRBV27 and TRBJ1-2; 9 nucleotides align to TRBD1. Germline V gene lookup returns CDR1 MNHEY and CDR2 SMNVEV (reference sequence). CDR3 length: 13 amino acids. V lost 2 bases and J lost 8; bases outside the gene matches: 3.

This sequence joins TRBV19 and TRBJ1-1; D perhaps matches TRBD1 (6 bases). This CDR3 has 13 amino acids. Germline CDR1 reads LNHDA; CDR2 reads SQIVND (reference sequence). Between the trimmed V and J ends, which lost 7 bases and 6 bases, there was a span of 15 bases. Here the CDR3 DNA reads TGTGCCAGTACCAATCCGGACAGCTCTGAAGCTTTCTTT. Its translation: CASTNPDSSEAFF.

This clone was seen a single time. The CDR3 DNA is TGTGCCAGCAGCCTCGTCCGGGACGGGTCCTACGAGCAGTACTTC. Translation: CASSLVRDGSYEQYF. The J gene is TRBJ2-7, the V gene TRBV7-6, with D perhaps given as TRBD1 or TRBD2 (5 bases each). The CDR3 extends over 15 amino acids. The germline V gene has CDR1 SGHVS and CDR2 FNYEAQ. V was clipped by 5 bases and J by 1 base, with 15 bases between them.

This chain uses TRBV5-6 with TRBJ1-1, with D possibly TRBD1 on 6 matching bases. Trimming took 0 bases from V and 11 from J, leaving 11 bases between them. The CDR3 length is 12 residues. Germline CDR1 reads SGHDT; CDR2 reads YYEEEE. This CDR3 is CASSLETGSAFF. The CDR3 DNA sequence: TGTGCCAGCAGCTTGGAGACAGGATCGGCTTTCTTT. Full variable domain (outside the CDR3, taken from reference TRBV5-6 and TRBJ1-1): DAGVTQSPTHLIKTRGQQVTLRCSPKSGHDTVSWYQQALGQGPQFIFQYYEEEERQRGNFPDRFSGHQFPNYSSELNVNALLLGDSALYLCASSLETGSAFFGQGTRLTVV.

This clone has only one observation. The CDR3 protein is CASSMVRVSYNEQFF. DNA for the CDR3: TGTGCCAGTAGTATGGTTCGCGTTTCCTACAATGAGCAGTTCTTC. The chain recombines TRBV19 with TRBJ2-1; no reliable D call. CDR3 length equals 15 residues. Germline V gene sequence: CDR1 LNHDA, CDR2 SQIVND (reference sequence). The V and J ends lost 3 bases and 1 base respectively, with 10 bases between them.

This clone was detected once. The chain carries TRBV7-8 and TRBJ2-7; 7 bases are a match to TRBD1. This CDR3 comprises 14 residues. Trimming removed 5 bases from V and 0 bases from J; junction bases left unmatched: 4. Per the germline V gene, CDR1 is SGHVS and CDR2 is FQNEAQ. This chain's CDR3 is CASSPRDSSYEQYF. Here the CDR3 DNA reads TGTGCCAGCAGCCCCCGGGACAGCTCCTACGAGCAGTACTTC. Looking up the rest from reference TRBV7-8 and TRBJ2-7 gives the full variable domain: GAGVSQSPRYKVAKRGQDVALRCDPISGHVSLFWYQQALGQGPEFLTYFQNEAQLDKSGLPSDRFFAERPEGSVSTLKIQRTQQEDSAVYLCASSPRDSSYEQYFGPGTRLTVT.

This clone was seen a single time. The V and J genes are TRBV20-1 and TRBJ2-1, with D hard to call. Germline V gene sequence: CDR1 DFQATT, CDR2 SNEGSKA (reference sequence). Trimming stripped 7 bases from V and 9 bases from J, with 13 bases between. The CDR3 length is 11 residues. CDR3 bases: TGCAGTGGGGTCGGGTTGGGTGAGCAGTTCTTC. This translates into CSGVGLGEQFF.

V is TRBV6-5 and J is TRBJ2-3; TRBD2 matches at 7 bases. The trim removed 3 bases at V and 4 bases at J, leaving 4 bases unmatched. Germline-derived CDR1 and CDR2 are MNHEY and SVGAGI. The CDR3 totals 14 residues. The CDR3: CASSYGEGADTQYF. In DNA, the CDR3 is TGTGCCAGCAGTTATGGGGAGGGCGCAGATACGCAGTATTTT.

This chain links TRBV5-5 with TRBJ1-5; D gene ambiguous. Looked up from germline, CDR1 is SGHKS and CDR2 is YYEKEE (reference sequence). The CDR3 is 15 residues long. V was shortened by 1 base and J by 1 base, with 9 bases between the two germline ends. In DNA, the CDR3 is TGTGCCAGCAGCTTGCGACATGAGAGCAATCAGCCCCAGCATTTT. Translation gives CASSLRHESNQPQHF.

This chain connects TRBV14 to TRBJ2-7; D may correspond to TRBD1 or TRBD2 (5 bases each). This CDR3 region has 14 residues. CDR1 is SGHDN and CDR2 is FVKESK in the germline V gene. Trimming shortened V by 1 base and J by 4 bases, and 11 bases separated the two germline ends. DNA for the CDR3: TGTGCCAGCAGCCAAGTAGGGGACGGTTACGAGCAGTACTTC. This translates into CASSQVGDGYEQYF.

The chain links TRBV13 to TRBJ2-2, with 7 bases fitting TRBD1. CDR1 is PRHDT and CDR2 is FYEKMQ in the germline V gene (reference sequence). Unmatched junction bases numbered 8, after V lost 4 bases and J lost 3 bases. This CDR3 spans 16 amino acids. CDR3 sequence reads: CASSSENRGDTGELFF. The CDR3, as DNA: TGTGCCAGCAGCTCGGAGAACAGGGGAGACACCGGGGAGCTGTTTTTT. Based on the CDR3 plus reference TRBV13 and TRBJ2-2, the full variable domain is AAGVIQSPRHLIKEKRETATLKCYPIPRHDTVYWYQQGPGQDPQFLISFYEKMQSDKGSIPDRFSAQQFSDYHSELNMSSLELGDSALYFCASSSENRGDTGELFFGEGSRLTVL.

The rearrangement joins TRBV7-9 to TRBJ2-1; D call uncertain. The CDR3 loop spans 12 amino acids. Germline CDR1 and CDR2: SEHNR and FQNEAQ (reference sequence). Trimming stripped 1 base from V and 10 bases from J, with 8 bases between. The CDR3 sequence is CASSLGLHEQFF. The CDR3 region has the DNA TGTGCCAGCAGCTTAGGACTCCACGAGCAGTTCTTC.

This chain uses TRBV6-5 with TRBJ1-4, with D perhaps TRBD1 (6 bases). V lost 2 bases, J lost 7 bases, and 14 bases lay in between. This CDR3 spans 15 amino acids. Germline CDR1 and CDR2: MNHEY and SVGAGI. CDR3 in DNA: TGTGCCAGCAGTTACGTACAGGGTGAAGTTGAAAAACTGTTTTTT. Protein product: CASSYVQGEVEKLFF.

J is TRBJ2-7 and V is TRBV21-1; the table's D call, TRBD2, has no DNA check behind it. TRBV21-1 constitutes a pseudogene. CDR3 length: 12 residues. In DNA form, the CDR3 reads TGTGCCAGCAGCACGAGGGTCTACGAGCAGTACTTC. Encoded protein: CASSTRVYEQYF.

The chain employs TRBV7-6 and TRBJ1-3; 9 bases match TRBD1. The CDR3 extends over 15 amino acids. The germline V gene has CDR1 SGHVS and CDR2 FNYEAQ. V trimming: 2 bases; J trimming: 4 bases; junction bases outside the gene matches: 3. The CDR3 nucleotides are TGTGCCAGCAGCTTACCAGGGACAGGGGGAAACACCATATATTTT. Translating it yields CASSLPGTGGNTIYF. The full variable domain, with the rest looked up from reference TRBV7-6 and TRBJ1-3, is GAGVSQSPRYKVTKRGQDVALRCDPISGHVSLYWYRQALGQGPEFLTYFNYEAQQDKSGLPNDRFSAERPEGSISTLTIQRTEQRDSAMYRCASSLPGTGGNTIYFGEGSWLTVV.

The chain combines TRBV5-4 with TRBJ2-7; weak D call: TRBD2 (7 bases). This CDR3 has 10 amino acids. Germline CDR1 reads SGHNT; CDR2 reads YYREEE (reference sequence). CDR3 loop: CAEGGNEQYF. The CDR3, as DNA: TGTGCAGAGGGGGGGAACGAGCAGTACTTC.